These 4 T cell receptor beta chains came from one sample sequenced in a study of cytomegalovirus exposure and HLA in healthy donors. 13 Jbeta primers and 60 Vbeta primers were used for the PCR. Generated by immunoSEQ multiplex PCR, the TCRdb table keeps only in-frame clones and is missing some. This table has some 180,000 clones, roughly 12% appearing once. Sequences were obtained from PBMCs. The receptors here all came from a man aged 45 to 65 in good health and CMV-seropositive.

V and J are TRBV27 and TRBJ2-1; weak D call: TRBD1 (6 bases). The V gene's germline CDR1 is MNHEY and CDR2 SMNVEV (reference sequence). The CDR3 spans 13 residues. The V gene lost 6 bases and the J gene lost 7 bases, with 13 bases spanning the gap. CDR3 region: CASRDRFPNEQFF. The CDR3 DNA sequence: TGTGCCAGCAGGGACAGATTCCCTAATGAGCAGTTCTTC.

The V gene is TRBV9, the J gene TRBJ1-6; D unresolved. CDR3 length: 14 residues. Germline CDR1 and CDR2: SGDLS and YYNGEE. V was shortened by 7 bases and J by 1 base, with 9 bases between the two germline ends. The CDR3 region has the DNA TGTGCCAGCGCCCCGGGATCCTATAATTCACCCCTCCACTTT. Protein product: CASAPGSYNSPLHF.

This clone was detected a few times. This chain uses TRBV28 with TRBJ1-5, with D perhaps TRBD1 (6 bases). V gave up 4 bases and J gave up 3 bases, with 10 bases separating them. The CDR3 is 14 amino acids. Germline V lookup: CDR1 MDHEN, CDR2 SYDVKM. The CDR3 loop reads CASSSGGDNQPQHF. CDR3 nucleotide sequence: TGTGCCAGCAGTTCTGGGGGCGACAATCAGCCCCAGCATTTT.

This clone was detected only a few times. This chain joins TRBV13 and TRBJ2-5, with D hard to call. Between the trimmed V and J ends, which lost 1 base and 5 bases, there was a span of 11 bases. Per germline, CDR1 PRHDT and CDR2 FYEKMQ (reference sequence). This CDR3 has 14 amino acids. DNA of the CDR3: TGTGCCAGCAGCTTAGTGGGCAGGTTGGAGACCCAGTACTTC. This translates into CASSLVGRLETQYF.